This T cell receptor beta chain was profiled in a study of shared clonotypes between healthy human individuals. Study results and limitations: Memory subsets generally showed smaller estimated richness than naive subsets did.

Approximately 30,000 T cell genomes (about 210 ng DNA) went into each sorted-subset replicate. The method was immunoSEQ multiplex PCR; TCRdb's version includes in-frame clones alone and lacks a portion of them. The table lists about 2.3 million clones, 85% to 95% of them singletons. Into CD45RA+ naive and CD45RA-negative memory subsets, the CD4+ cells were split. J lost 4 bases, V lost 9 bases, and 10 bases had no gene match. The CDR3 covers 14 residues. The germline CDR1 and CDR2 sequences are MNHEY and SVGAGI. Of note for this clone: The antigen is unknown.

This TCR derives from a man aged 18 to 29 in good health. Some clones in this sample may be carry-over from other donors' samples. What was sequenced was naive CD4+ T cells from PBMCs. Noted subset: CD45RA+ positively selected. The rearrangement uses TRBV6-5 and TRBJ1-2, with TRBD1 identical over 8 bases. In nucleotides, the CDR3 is TGTGCCAGTTCTCTCGGGACAGGAACCTATGGCTACACCTTC. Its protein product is CASSLGTGTYGYTF.